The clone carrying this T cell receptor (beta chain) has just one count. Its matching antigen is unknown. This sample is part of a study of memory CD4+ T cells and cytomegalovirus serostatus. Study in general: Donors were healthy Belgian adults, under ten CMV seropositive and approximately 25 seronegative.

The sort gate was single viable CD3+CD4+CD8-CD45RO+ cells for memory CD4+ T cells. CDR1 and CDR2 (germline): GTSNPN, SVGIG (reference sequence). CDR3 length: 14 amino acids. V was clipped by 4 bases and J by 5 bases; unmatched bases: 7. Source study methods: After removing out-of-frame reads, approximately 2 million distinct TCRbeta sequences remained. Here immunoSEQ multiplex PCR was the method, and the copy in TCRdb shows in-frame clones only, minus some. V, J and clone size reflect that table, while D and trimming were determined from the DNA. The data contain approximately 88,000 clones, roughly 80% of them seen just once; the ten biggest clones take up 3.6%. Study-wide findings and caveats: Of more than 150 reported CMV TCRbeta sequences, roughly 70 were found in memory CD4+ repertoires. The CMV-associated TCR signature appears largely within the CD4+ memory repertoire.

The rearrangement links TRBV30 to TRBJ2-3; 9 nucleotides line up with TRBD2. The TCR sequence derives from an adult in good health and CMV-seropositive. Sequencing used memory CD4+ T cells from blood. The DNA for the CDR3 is TGTGCCTGGATTCTTGCGGGAGGGAAAGATACGCAGTATTTT. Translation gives CAWILAGGKDTQYF.